This T cell receptor (beta chain) originates from a study of T cell repertoires in cytomegalovirus infection. One entry per CDR3 protein results from TCRdb running MiXCR on the reads. The repertoire holds 250,000 to 300,000 distinct CDR3 sequences, with 17% as singletons. This CDR3 contains 13 residues. Trimming removed 0 bases from V and 8 bases from J, with 9 bases in between. Germline V gene sequence: CDR1 SGHRS, CDR2 YFSETQ. This clonotype was observed at least ten times. Sequenced input: CD8+ T cells from PBMCs. The genes are TRBV5-1 and TRBJ2-1; no firm D call. The receptor comes from a human donor in good health (CMV status not recorded). Some clones in this sample may be carry-over from other donors' samples. Here the CDR3 reads CASSLEPWDEQFF. The DNA of the CDR3 is TGCGCCAGCAGCTTGGAACCTTGGGATGAGCAGTTCTTC.